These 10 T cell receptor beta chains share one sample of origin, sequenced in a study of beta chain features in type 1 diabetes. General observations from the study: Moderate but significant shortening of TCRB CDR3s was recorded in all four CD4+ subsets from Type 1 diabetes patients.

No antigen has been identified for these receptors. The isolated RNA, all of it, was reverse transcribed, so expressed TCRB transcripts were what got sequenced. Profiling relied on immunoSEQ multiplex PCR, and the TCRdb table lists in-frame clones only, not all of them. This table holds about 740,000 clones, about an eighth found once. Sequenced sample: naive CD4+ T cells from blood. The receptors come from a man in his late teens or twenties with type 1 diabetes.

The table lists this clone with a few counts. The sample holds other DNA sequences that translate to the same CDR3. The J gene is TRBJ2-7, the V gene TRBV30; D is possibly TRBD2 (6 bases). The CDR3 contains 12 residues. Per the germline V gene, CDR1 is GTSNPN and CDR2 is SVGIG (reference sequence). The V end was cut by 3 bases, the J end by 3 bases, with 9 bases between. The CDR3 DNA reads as TGTGCCTGGAGCGTCGGGGGCTACGAGCAGTACTTC. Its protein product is CAWSVGGYEQYF.

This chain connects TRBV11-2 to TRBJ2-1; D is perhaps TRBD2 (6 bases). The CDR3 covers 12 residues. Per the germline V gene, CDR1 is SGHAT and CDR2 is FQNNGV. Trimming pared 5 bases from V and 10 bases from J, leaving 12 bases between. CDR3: CASSRDWREQFF. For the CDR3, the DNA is TGTGCCAGCAGCCGGGACTGGCGCGAGCAGTTCTTC.

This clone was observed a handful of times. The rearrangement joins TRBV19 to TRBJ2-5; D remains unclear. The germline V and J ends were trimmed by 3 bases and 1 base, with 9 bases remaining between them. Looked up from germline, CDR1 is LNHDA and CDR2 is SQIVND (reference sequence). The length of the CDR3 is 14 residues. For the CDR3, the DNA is TGTGCCAGTAGTATCATGGGATCCCAAGAGACCCAGTACTTC. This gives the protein CASSIMGSQETQYF.

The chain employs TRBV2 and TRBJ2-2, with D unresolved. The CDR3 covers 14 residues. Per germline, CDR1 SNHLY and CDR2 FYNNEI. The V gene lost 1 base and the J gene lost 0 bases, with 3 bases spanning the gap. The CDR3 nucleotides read TGTGCCAGCAGTGAAGTTTCGAACACCGGGGAGCTGTTTTTT. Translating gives CASSEVSNTGELFF.

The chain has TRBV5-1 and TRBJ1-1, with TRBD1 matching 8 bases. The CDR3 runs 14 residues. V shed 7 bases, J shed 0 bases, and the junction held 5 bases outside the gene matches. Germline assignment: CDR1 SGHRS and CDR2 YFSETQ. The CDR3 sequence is CASREQGVNTEAFF. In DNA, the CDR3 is TGCGCCAGCCGGGAACAGGGGGTGAACACTGAAGCTTTCTTT. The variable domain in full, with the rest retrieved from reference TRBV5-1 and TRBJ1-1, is KAGVTQTPRYLIKTRGQQVTLSCSPISGHRSVSWYQQTPGQGLQFLFEYFSETQRNKGNFPGRFSGRQFSNSRSEMNVSTLELGDSALYLCASREQGVNTEAFFGQGTRLTVV.

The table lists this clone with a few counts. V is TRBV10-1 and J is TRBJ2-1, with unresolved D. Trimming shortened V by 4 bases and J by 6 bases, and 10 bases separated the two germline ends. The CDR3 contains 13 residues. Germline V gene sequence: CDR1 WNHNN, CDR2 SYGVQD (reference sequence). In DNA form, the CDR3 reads TGCGCCAGCAGTGCGAGCGAAATCAATGAGCAGTTCTTC. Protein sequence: CASSASEINEQFF.

Here the CDR3 DNA reads TGTGCCAGCAGCGTAGGGAGCGGGCTAAGCTCCTACAATGAGCAGTTCTTC. This sequence encodes CASSVGSGLSSYNEQFF. J is TRBJ2-1 and V is TRBV9; D possibly corresponds to TRBD2 (6 bases). This CDR3 spans 17 amino acids. V lost 0 bases and J 0 bases, leaving 13 bases between the germline ends. Germline lookup yields CDR1 SGDLS and CDR2 YYNGEE.

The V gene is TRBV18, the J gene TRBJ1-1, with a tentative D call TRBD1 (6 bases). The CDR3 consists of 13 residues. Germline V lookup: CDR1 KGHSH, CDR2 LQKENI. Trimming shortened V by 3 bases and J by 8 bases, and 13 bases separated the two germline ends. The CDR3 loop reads CASSPRLTGEAFF. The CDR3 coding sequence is TGTGCCAGCTCACCGCGACTCACAGGGGAAGCTTTCTTT. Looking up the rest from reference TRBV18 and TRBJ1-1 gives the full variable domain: NAGVMQNPRHLVRRRGQEARLRCSPMKGHSHVYWYRQLPEEGLKFMVYLQKENIIDESGMPKERFSAEFPKEGPSILRIQQVVRGDSAAYFCASSPRLTGEAFFGQGTRLTVV.

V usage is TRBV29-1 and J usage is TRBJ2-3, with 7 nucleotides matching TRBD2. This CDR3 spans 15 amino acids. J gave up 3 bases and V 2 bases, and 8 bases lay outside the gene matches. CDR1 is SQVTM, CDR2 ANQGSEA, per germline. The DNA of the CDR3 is TGCAGCGTTGAAAAGGTGCGGGGGAGTACAGATACGCAGTATTTT. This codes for CSVEKVRGSTDTQYF.

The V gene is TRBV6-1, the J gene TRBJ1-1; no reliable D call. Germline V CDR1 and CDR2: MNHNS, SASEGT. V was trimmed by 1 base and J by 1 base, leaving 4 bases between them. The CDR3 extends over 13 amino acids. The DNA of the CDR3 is TGTGCCAGCAGTGAAGTTTGGAACACTGAAGCTTTCTTT. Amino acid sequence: CASSEVWNTEAFF.